In its sample, the clone carrying this T cell receptor beta chain was seen a few times. Its antigen is as yet unknown. Unique molecular identifiers featured in how the TCRbeta library was prepared. MiXCR, run by TCRdb on the PCR reads, gives a single entry per CDR3 protein. The sample has about 340,000 distinct CDR3 sequences, around 16% seen once; the top ten hold about 41%. This entry is derived from a study of T-cell reconstitution after alpha-beta-depleted transplantation in children. Regarding the study as a whole: T-cell counts and diversity at one year post-transplant came mainly from newly produced T cells.

CDR1 is LGHDT and CDR2 is YNNKEL in the germline V gene (reference sequence). CDR3 length equals 14 residues. Trimming pared 3 bases from V and 2 bases from J, leaving 11 bases between. This clonotype was obtained from a male patient aged 2-15 years who had a stem cell transplant for acute lymphoblastic leukemia, so the T cells may come from the graft donor. This specimen consisted of PBMCs, mostly from graft donor cells, obtained 360 days after TCRalphabeta/CD19-depleted stem cell transplant. The chain links TRBV3-1 to TRBJ2-7; D tentatively fits TRBD1 or TRBD2 (5 bases each). The CDR3 loop is CASSHRDQTYEQYF. The CDR3 DNA sequence: TGTGCCAGCAGCCACCGGGACCAGACCTACGAGCAGTACTTC.